A selection of T cell receptor beta chains follows, all from one sample in a study of OX40 agonist ivuxolimab in advanced cancers. Clones were sequenced by immunoSEQ multiplex PCR, and TCRdb holds only the in-frame ones, with some missing. This sample has roughly 18,000 clones, with 80% to 90% found just once. The sample in question was CD4+ or CD8+ T cells sorted from blood, obtained in a trial of the OX40 agonist ivuxolimab. The receptors originated from an adult with an advanced solid tumor such as melanoma, head and neck, liver or kidney cancer. Both conserved end residues are part of each CDR3. D genes are given only for firm matches. Clone size, where shown, is once, few, many, or a class for clones that have expanded.

.	TRBV4-1	.	TRBJ1-1	TGCGCCAGCAGCCAAGATGGGGGCGGGAACACTGAAGCTTTCTTT	CASSQDGGGNTEAFF
.	TRBV29-1	.	TRBJ1-1	TGCAGCGTTGTGGGGAACACTGAAGCTTTCTTT	CSVVGNTEAFF
.	TRBV4-1	.	TRBJ2-3	TGCGCCAGCAGCCAAAGTGCAGGGGTGGCAGATACGCAGTATTTT	CASSQSAGVADTQYF
.	TRBV10-2	.	TRBJ2-2	TGCGCCAGCATGGACACCGGGGAGCTGTTTTTT	CASMDTGELFF
.	TRBV5-1	.	TRBJ2-7	TGCGCCAGCAGCTTGGAGGCCGGACCCAACTACGAGCAGTACTTC	CASSLEAGPNYEQYF
.	TRBV7-9	.	TRBJ1-5	TGTGCCAGCAGCTTAGTGGACAGTAATTCGCCCCAGCATTTT	CASSLVDSNSPQHF
few	TRBV7-9	TRBD2	TRBJ2-1	TGTGCCAGCAGCCCGCGGGGGGCGGAAGCCTACAATGAGCAGTTCTTC	CASSPRGAEAYNEQFF
.	TRBV6-5	.	TRBJ1-1	TGTGCCAGCACCACCCCCTCAGGGAGTGAAGCTTTCTTT	CASTTPSGSEAFF
.	TRBV5-5	.	TRBJ1-2	TGTGCCAGCAGCCTCGGGATGGTCTATGGCTACACCTTC	CASSLGMVYGYTF
.	TRBV27	.	TRBJ1-4	TGTGCCAGCAGTTTAGACGGGCAAACCGAAAAACTGTTTTTT	CASSLDGQTEKLFF
.	TRBV7-9	.	TRBJ2-5	TGTGCCAGCAGCTTAAATTCCGGGTTTCAAGAGACCCAGTACTTC	CASSLNSGFQETQYF